This T cell receptor (beta chain) was identified in a study of CD8+ T cells in alopecia areata. Study results and caveats: Higher clonality was seen in lesional scalp than in normal scalp, especially in alopecia totalis/universalis.

CDR3 length: 13 residues. The ends lost 4 bases at V and 3 bases at J; junction bases unmatched: 2. Germline V lookup: CDR1 SQVTM, CDR2 ANQGSEA. It was from PBMCs that CD4+ and CD8+ T cells were sorted. Concerning this clone: The antigen remains unidentified.

cDNA prepared by RNA extraction and subsequent reverse transcription served as the template for sequencing. Clones were read by immunoSEQ multiplex PCR, and TCRdb kept only the in-frame ones, dropping some. The data show roughly 150,000 clones, approximately 60% seen once. Source material: CD4+ T cells sorted from blood. This rearrangement joins TRBV29-1 to TRBJ2-1; 8 nucleotides align to TRBD2. The sequence was obtained from a human donor in good health. For the CDR3, the DNA is TGCAGCGTTGGAAGCGGGAGCTACAATGAGCAGTTCTTC. Its protein product is CSVGSGSYNEQFF.